Shown below are 14 T cell receptor beta chains from a single sample sequenced in a study of shared clonotypes between healthy human individuals. The data were produced by immunoSEQ multiplex PCR, yet TCRdb's version contains in-frame clones alone and is incomplete. The sample includes nearly 2 million clones, over 85% of them seen just once. Naive-designated CD8 cells lacked CD45RO, were positively enriched for CCR7, and omitted terminally differentiated effector memory CD45RA+ cells. What was sequenced was naive CD8+ T cells sorted from blood. These receptors were taken from a man younger than 30 in good health.

This clone has a single count. Here the CDR3 DNA reads TGTGCCAGCAGCGAGGTGGGGGGGCTGGAGACCCAGTACTTC. Its translation: CASSEVGGLETQYF. The chain joins TRBV11-2 to TRBJ2-5; perhaps TRBD2 as D (7 bases). Trimming removed 5 bases from V and 5 bases from J, with 15 bases in between. Germline lookup yields CDR1 SGHAT and CDR2 FQNNGV. This CDR3 has 14 residues.

The rearrangement joins TRBV19 to TRBJ2-7; D call uncertain. The length of the CDR3 is 14 residues. Trimming removed 3 bases at V and 2 bases at J, with 11 bases between. The germline CDR1 and CDR2 sequences are LNHDA and SQIVND (reference sequence). CDR3 DNA: TGTGCCAGTAGTATGAGTCTTACCGCCTACGAGCAGTACTTC. Its translation: CASSMSLTAYEQYF. Full variable domain (outside the CDR3, taken from reference TRBV19 and TRBJ2-7): DGGITQSPKYLFRKEGQNVTLSCEQNLNHDAMYWYRQDPGQGLRLIYYSQIVNDFQKGDIAEGYSVSREKKESFPLTVTSAQKNPTAFYLCASSMSLTAYEQYFGPGTRLTVT.

The rearrangement links TRBV27 to TRBJ1-4; tentatively, D is TRBD1 (6 bases). CDR1 is MNHEY and CDR2 is SMNVEV in the germline V gene (reference sequence). V gave up 4 bases and J gave up 8 bases, with 20 bases separating them. The CDR3 runs to 16 residues. In nucleotides, the CDR3 is TGTGCCAGCAGTTCCACCTCCGGGGGGCCGGGGGAAAAACTGTTTTTT. It specifies CASSSTSGGPGEKLFF.

The rearrangement joins TRBV10-1 to TRBJ1-4; D is ambiguous. Trimming pared 5 bases from V and 0 bases from J, leaving 7 bases between. CDR3 size: 14 residues. Germline V gives CDR1 WNHNN, CDR2 SYGVQD (reference sequence). The CDR3 here is CASSRGTTNEKLFF. The CDR3 coding sequence is TGCGCCAGCAGTCGTGGAACAACTAATGAAAAACTGTTTTTT.

Note on this clone: The sample has other DNA sequences that encode this CDR3 too. The chain couples TRBV5-1 to TRBJ2-3, with a weak D call TRBD2 (6 bases). Per the germline V gene, CDR1 is SGHRS and CDR2 is YFSETQ. V was cut by 2 bases and J by 0 bases, with 7 bases left in between. This CDR3 spans 14 amino acids. The CDR3 DNA is TGCGCCAGCAGCTTTGGGACTAGCACAGATACGCAGTATTTT. The encoded protein is CASSFGTSTDTQYF. Full variable domain (rest looked up from reference TRBV5-1 and TRBJ2-3): KAGVTQTPRYLIKTRGQQVTLSCSPISGHRSVSWYQQTPGQGLQFLFEYFSETQRNKGNFPGRFSGRQFSNSRSEMNVSTLELGDSALYLCASSFGTSTDTQYFGPGTRLTVL.

V and J are TRBV4-1 and TRBJ2-5; D may be TRBD1 (5 bases). The CDR3 is 16 residues long. CDR1 and CDR2 from the germline V gene are MGHRA and YSYEKL. V was trimmed by 0 bases and J by 0 bases, leaving 11 bases between them. CDR3 in DNA: TGCGCCAGCAGCCAAGATCGGAACAGGAACCAAGAGACCCAGTACTTC. Amino acids: CASSQDRNRNQETQYF.

On this clone itself: Being one base from a much bigger clone, this may be a read error. V gene TRBV7-8 combines with J gene TRBJ1-1; tentative D call: TRBD1 (5 bases). This CDR3 is built from 13 residues. V was trimmed by 5 bases and J by 4 bases, leaving 11 bases between them. CDR1 and CDR2 from the germline V gene are SGHVS and FQNEAQ. DNA for the CDR3: TGTGCCAGCAGCGGAGGTGGGGGCACTGAAGCTTTCTTT. Translating gives CASSGGGGTEAFF.

In its sample, this clone was seen once. Other DNA variants within this sample encode the same CDR3. In DNA, the CDR3 is TGTGCCAGCAGTTTCGGCAGAAACTATGGCTACACCTTC. Amino acid sequence: CASSFGRNYGYTF. This chain joins TRBV27 and TRBJ1-2; D ambiguous. This CDR3 contains 13 residues. Germline V gene lookup returns CDR1 MNHEY and CDR2 SMNVEV (reference sequence). Between the trimmed V and J ends, which lost 3 bases and 2 bases, there was a span of 7 bases.

The genes are TRBV5-6 and TRBJ2-3; D is possibly TRBD1 (6 bases). The CDR3 covers 14 residues. Looked up from germline, CDR1 is SGHDT and CDR2 is YYEEEE. V lost 4 bases, J lost 6 bases, and 15 bases lay in between. Here the CDR3 reads CASSAGQLADTQYF. The CDR3 nucleotides are TGTGCCAGCAGCGCAGGACAGCTGGCGGATACGCAGTATTTT.

CDR3 DNA: TGTGCCAGCAGTGTGGTACGCTACGAGCAGTACTTC. It codes for CASSVVRYEQYF. The chain employs TRBV2 and TRBJ2-7; D uncertain. Germline V gives CDR1 SNHLY, CDR2 FYNNEI. The CDR3 is made up of 12 amino acids. V lost 4 bases and J 3 bases, leaving 7 bases between the germline ends.

This clone occurred once. The chain links TRBV14 to TRBJ2-2; no firm D call. The germline CDR1 and CDR2 sequences are SGHDN and FVKESK. Trimming removed 1 base at V and 5 bases at J, with 5 bases between. This CDR3 comprises 13 residues. CDR3 sequence reads: CASSQGRTGELFF. Written as DNA, the CDR3 is TGTGCCAGCAGCCAAGGCAGGACCGGGGAGCTGTTTTTT.

V is TRBV28 and J is TRBJ2-5, with D possibly being TRBD1 or TRBD2 (5 bases each). Per germline, CDR1 MDHEN and CDR2 SYDVKM. Trimming removed 3 bases from V and 12 bases from J, with 11 bases in between. This CDR3 contains 11 residues. CDR3: CASSFLRGKYF. CDR3 nucleotides: TGTGCCAGCAGTTTCTTGAGGGGAAAGTACTTC.

This chain connects TRBV10-3 to TRBJ2-7; unclear D gene. V was trimmed by 0 bases and J by 3 bases, leaving 12 bases between them. Germline V gives CDR1 ENHRY, CDR2 SYGVKD. The CDR3 is 15 amino acids. The CDR3 sequence is CAISESKVLNYEQYF. In DNA, the CDR3 is TGTGCCATCAGTGAGTCGAAGGTCCTTAACTACGAGCAGTACTTC.

V and J are TRBV6-5 and TRBJ1-3; D is unclear. Germline assignment: CDR1 MNHEY and CDR2 SVGAGI. Deletions cut 0 bases from V and 2 bases from J, with 8 bases between. The CDR3 has 15 residues. The CDR3, as DNA: TGTGCCAGCAGTTACTCGAAAATTCCTGGAAACACCATATATTTT. The encoded protein is CASSYSKIPGNTIYF.